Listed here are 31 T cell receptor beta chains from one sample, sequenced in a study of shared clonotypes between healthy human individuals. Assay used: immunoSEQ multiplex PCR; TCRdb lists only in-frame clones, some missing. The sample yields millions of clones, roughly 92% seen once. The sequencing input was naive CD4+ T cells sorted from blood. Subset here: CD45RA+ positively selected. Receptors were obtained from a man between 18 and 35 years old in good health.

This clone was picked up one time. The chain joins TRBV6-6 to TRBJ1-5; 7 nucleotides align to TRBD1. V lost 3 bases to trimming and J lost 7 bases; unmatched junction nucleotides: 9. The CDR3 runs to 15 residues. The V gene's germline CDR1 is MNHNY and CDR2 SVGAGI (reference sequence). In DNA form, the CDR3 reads TGTGCCAGCAGTTATTCCCCCAGGGGGGTCCAGCCCCAGCATTTT. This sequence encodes CASSYSPRGVQPQHF.

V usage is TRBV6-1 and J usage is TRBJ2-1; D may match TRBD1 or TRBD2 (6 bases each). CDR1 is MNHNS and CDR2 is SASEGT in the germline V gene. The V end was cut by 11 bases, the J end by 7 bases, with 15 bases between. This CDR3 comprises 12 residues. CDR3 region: CAPAGGRNEQFF. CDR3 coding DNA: TGTGCCCCCGCTGGGGGGCGGAATGAGCAGTTCTTC.

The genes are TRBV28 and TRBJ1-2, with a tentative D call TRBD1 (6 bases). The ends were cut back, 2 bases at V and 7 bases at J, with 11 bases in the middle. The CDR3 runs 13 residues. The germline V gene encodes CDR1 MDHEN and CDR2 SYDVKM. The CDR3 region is CASSLTGGAGYTF. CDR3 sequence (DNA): TGTGCCAGCAGTTTAACCGGGGGGGCTGGCTACACCTTC.

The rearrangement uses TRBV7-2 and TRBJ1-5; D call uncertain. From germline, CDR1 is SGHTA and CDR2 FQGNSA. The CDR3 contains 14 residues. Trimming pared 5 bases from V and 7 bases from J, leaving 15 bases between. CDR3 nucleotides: TGTGCCAGCAGCACCTCGGGCCCTGGGCAGCCCCAGCATTTT. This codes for CASSTSGPGQPQHF.

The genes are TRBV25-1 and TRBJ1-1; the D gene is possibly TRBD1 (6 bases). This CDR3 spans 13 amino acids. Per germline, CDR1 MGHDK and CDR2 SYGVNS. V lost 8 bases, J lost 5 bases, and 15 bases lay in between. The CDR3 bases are TGTGCCAGCTCCCGAGGGGGGAGGACTGAAGCTTTCTTT. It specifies CASSRGGRTEAFF.

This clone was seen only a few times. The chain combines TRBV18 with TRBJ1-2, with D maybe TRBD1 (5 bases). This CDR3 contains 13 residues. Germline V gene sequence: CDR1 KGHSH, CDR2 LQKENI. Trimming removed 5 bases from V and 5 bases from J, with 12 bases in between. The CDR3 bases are TGTGCCAGCTCAGCGGGGGAAGTATATGGCTACACCTTC. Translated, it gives CASSAGEVYGYTF.

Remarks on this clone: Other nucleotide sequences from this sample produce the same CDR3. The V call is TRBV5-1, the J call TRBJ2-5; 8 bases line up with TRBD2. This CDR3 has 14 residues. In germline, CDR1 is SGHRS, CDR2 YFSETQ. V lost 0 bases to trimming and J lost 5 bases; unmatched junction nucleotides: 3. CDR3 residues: CASSLAGGRETQYF. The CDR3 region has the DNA TGCGCCAGCAGCTTGGCGGGAGGGCGGGAGACCCAGTACTTC.

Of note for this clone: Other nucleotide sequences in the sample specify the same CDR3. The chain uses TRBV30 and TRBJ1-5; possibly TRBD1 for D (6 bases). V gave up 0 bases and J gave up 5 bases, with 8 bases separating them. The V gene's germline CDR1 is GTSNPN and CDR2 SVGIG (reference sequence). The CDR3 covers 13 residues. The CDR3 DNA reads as TGTGCCTGGAGTGTAAGGACAGATCAGCCCCAGCATTTT. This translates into CAWSVRTDQPQHF.

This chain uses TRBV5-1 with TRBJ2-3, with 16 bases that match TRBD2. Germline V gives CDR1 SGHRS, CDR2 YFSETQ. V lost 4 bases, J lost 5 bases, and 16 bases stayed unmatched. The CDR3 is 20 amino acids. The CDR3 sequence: CASSILPGLAGGISGDTQYF. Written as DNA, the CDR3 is TGCGCCAGCAGCATTCTCCCGGGACTAGCGGGGGGGATCTCTGGAGATACGCAGTATTTT.

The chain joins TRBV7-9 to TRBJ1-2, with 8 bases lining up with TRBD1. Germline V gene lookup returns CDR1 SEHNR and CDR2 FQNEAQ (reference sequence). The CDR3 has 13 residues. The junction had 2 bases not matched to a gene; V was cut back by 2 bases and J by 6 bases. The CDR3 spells CASSLQGAHGYTF. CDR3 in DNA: TGTGCCAGCAGCTTACAGGGGGCTCATGGCTACACCTTC. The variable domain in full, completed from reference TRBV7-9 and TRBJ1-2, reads DTGVSQNPRHKITKRGQNVTFRCDPISEHNRLYWYRQTLGQGPEFLTYFQNEAQLEKSRLLSDRFSAERPKGSFSTLEIQRTEQGDSAMYLCASSLQGAHGYTFGSGTRLTVV.

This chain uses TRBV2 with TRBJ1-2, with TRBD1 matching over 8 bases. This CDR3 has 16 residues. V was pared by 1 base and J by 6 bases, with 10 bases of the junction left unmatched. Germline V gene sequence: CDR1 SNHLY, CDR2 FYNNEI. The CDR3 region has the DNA TGTGCCAGCAGTGAAGAGAGGAGTCGGACAGGGAATGGCTACACCTTC. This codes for CASSEERSRTGNGYTF.

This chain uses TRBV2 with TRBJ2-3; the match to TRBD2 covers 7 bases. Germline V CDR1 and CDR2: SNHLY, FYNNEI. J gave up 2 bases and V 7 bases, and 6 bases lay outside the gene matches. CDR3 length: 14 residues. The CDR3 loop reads CASKAGVPTDTQYF. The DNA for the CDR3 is TGTGCCAGCAAGGCGGGAGTACCCACAGATACGCAGTATTTT.

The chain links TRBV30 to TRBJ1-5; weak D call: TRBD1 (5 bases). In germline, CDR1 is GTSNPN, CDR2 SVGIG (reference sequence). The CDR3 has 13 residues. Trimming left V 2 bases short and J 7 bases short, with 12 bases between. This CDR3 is CAWSPITGQPQHF. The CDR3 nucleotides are TGTGCCTGGAGTCCCATCACAGGACAGCCCCAGCATTTT. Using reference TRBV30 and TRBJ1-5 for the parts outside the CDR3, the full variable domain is SQTIHQWPATLVQPVGSPLSLECTVEGTSNPNLYWYRQAAGRGLQLLFYSVGIGQISSEVPQNLSASRPQDRQFILSSKKLLLSDSGFYLCAWSPITGQPQHFGDGTRLSIL.

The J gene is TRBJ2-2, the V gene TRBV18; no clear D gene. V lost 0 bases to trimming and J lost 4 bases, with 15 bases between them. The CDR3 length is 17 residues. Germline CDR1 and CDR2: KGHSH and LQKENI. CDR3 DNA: TGTGCCAGCTCACCACCGACCTCTGGGTCGGCCACCGGGGAGCTGTTTTTT. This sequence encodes CASSPPTSGSATGELFF. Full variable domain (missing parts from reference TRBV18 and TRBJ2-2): NAGVMQNPRHLVRRRGQEARLRCSPMKGHSHVYWYRQLPEEGLKFMVYLQKENIIDESGMPKERFSAEFPKEGPSILRIQQVVRGDSAAYFCASSPPTSGSATGELFFGEGSRLTVL.

CDR3 sequence reads: CASSGPGTSSSYNEQFF. The CDR3 nucleotides read TGTGCCAGCAGCGGACCCGGGACTTCCAGCTCCTACAATGAGCAGTTCTTC. The V and J genes are TRBV11-1 and TRBJ2-1; D might be TRBD2 (6 bases). Germline-derived CDR1 and CDR2 are SGHAT and FQDESV (reference sequence). CDR3 length: 17 amino acids. V lost 5 bases and J lost 0, with 17 bases in between.

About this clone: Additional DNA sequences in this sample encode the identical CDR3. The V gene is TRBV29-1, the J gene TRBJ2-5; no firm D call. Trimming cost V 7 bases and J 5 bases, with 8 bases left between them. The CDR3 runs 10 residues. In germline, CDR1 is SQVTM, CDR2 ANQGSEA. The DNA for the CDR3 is TGCAGCGCTATTTGGGAGACCCAGTACTTC. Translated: CSAIWETQYF.

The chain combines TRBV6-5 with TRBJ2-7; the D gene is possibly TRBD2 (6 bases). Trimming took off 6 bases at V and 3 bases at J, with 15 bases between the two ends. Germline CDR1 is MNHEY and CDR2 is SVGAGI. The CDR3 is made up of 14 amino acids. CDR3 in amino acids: CASSSRGGGYEQYF. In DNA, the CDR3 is TGTGCCAGCAGCTCAAGGGGAGGAGGCTACGAGCAGTACTTC.

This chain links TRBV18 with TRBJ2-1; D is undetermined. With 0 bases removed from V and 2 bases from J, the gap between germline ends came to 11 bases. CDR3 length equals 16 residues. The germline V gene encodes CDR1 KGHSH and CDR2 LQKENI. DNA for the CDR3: TGTGCCAGCTCACCACCGTCTCAGGCCCCCTACAATGAGCAGTTCTTC. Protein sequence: CASSPPSQAPYNEQFF.

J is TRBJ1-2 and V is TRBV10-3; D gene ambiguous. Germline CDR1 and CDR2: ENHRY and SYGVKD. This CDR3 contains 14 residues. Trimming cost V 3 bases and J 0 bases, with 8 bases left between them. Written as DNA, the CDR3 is TGTGCCATCAGTGACCTAAATTCTAACTATGGCTACACCTTC. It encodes CAISDLNSNYGYTF.

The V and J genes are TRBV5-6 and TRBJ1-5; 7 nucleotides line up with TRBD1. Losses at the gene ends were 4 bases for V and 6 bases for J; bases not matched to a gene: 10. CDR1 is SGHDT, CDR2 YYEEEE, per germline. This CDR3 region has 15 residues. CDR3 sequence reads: CASSRRGIKTQPQHF. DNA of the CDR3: TGTGCCAGCAGCCGCAGGGGGATTAAAACTCAGCCCCAGCATTTT. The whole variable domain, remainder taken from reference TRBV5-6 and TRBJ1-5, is DAGVTQSPTHLIKTRGQQVTLRCSPKSGHDTVSWYQQALGQGPQFIFQYYEEEERQRGNFPDRFSGHQFPNYSSELNVNALLLGDSALYLCASSRRGIKTQPQHFGDGTRLSIL.

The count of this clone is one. CDR3 nucleotide sequence: TGTGCCTCGACCGCCGGGACAGCAAATTCACCCCTCCACTTT. It translates to CASTAGTANSPLHF. The chain carries TRBV30 and TRBJ1-6; 7 bases fit TRBD1. The V segment lost 7 bases and the J segment 7 bases; nucleotides outside the gene matches: 10. Germline V gives CDR1 GTSNPN, CDR2 SVGIG (reference sequence). The CDR3 loop spans 14 amino acids.

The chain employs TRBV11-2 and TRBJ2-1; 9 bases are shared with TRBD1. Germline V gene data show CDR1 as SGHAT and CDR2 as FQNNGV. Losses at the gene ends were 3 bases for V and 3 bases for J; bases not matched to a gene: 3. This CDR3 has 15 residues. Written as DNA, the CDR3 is TGTGCCAGCAGCTTCGGGACAGGGAACTACAATGAGCAGTTCTTC. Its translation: CASSFGTGNYNEQFF.

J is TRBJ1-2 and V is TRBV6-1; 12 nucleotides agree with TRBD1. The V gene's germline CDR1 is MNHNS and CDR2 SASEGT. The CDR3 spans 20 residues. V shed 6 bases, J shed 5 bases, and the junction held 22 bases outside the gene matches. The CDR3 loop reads CASRERPFEAGTGGQYGYTF. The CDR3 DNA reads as TGTGCCAGCAGGGAACGACCTTTTGAGGCCGGGACAGGGGGCCAATATGGCTACACCTTC.

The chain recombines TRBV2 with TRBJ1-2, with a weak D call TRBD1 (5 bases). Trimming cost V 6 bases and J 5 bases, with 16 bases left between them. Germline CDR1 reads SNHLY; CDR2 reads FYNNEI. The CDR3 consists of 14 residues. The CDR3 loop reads CASRQQVLGYGYTF. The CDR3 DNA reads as TGTGCCAGCAGGCAACAGGTTTTAGGTTATGGCTACACCTTC.

The chain's CDR3 is CASSEPKAIQETQYF. CDR3 bases: TGTGCCAGCAGTGAACCGAAAGCGATCCAAGAGACCCAGTACTTC. V is TRBV6-1 and J is TRBJ2-5; the D is unclear. Trimming pared 2 bases from V and 1 base from J, leaving 11 bases between. The CDR3 runs to 15 residues. Germline assignment: CDR1 MNHNS and CDR2 SASEGT.

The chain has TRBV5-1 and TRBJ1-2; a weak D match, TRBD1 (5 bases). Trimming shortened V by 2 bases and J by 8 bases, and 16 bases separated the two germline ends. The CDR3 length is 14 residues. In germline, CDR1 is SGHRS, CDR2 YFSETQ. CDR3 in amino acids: CASSFGTPLEGYTF. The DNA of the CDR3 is TGCGCCAGCAGCTTCGGGACTCCCTTAGAGGGCTACACCTTC.

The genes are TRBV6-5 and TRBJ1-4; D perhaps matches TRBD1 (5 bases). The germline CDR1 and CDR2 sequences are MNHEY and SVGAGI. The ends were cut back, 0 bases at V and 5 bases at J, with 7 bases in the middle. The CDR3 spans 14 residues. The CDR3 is CASSYSTANEKLFF. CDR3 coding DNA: TGTGCCAGCAGTTACTCGACAGCAAATGAAAAACTGTTTTTT.

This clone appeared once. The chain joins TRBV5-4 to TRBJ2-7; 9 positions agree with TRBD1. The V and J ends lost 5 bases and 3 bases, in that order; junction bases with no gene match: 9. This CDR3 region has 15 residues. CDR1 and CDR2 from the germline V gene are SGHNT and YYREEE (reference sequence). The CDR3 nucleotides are TGTGCCAGCAGTCGGGACAGGGCGGGGAGCTACGAGCAGTACTTC. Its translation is CASSRDRAGSYEQYF.

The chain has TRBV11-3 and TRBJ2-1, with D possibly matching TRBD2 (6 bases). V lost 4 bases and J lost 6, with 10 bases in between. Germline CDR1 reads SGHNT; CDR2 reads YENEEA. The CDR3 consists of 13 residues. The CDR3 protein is CASSSRDFNEQFF. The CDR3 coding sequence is TGTGCCAGCAGCTCCCGGGACTTCAATGAGCAGTTCTTC.

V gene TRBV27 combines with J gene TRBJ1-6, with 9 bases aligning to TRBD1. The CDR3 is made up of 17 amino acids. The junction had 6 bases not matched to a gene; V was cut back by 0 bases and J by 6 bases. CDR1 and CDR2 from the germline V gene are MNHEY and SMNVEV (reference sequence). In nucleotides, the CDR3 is TGTGCCAGCAGTTTATCGTGGACAGGGGCGAGTAATTCACCCCTCCACTTT. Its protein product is CASSLSWTGASNSPLHF.

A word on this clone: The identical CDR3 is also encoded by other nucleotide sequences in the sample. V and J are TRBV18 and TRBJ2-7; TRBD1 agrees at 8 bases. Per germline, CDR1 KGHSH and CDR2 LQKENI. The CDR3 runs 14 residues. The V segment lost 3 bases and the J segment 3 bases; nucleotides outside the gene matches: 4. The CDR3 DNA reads TGTGCCAGCTCACCGGGACAGGTCTTCTACGAGCAGTACTTC. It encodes CASSPGQVFYEQYF.